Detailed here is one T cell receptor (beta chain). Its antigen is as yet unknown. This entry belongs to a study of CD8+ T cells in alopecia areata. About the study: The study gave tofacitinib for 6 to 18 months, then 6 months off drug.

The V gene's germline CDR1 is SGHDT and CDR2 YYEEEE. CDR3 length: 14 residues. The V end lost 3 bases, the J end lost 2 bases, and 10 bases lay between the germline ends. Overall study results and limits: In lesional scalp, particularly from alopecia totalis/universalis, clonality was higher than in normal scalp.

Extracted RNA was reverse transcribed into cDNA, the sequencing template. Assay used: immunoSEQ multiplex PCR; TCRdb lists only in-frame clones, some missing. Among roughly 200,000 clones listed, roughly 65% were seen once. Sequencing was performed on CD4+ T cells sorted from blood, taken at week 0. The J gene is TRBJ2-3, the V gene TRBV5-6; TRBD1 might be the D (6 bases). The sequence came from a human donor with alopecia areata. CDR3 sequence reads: CASSSGQITDTQYF. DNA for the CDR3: TGTGCCAGCAGCTCCGGACAGATCACAGATACGCAGTATTTT.